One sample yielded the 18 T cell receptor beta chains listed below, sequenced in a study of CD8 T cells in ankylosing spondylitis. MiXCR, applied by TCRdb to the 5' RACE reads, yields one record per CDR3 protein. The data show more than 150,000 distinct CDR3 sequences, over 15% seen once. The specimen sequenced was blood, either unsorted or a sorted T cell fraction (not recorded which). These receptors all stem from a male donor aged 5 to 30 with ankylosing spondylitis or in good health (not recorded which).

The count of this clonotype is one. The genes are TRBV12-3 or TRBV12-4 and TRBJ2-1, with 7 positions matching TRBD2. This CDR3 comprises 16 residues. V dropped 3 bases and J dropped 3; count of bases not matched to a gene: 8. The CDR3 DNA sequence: TGTGCCAGCAGTTTTCCCAGCGGGGATTACTACAATGAGCAGTTCTTC. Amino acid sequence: CASSFPSGDYYNEQFF.

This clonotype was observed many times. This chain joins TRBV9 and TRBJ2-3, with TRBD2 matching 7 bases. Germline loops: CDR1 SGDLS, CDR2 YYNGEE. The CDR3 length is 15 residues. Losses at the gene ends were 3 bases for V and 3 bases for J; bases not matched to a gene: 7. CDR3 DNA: TGTGCCAGCAGCGGCGGGAGTGGTATAACAGATACGCAGTATTTT. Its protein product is CASSGGSGITDTQYF.

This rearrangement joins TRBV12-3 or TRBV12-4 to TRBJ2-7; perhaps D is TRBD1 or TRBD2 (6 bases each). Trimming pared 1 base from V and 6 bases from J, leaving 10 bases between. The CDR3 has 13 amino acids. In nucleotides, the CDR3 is TGTGCCAGCAGTTTAGTAGGGGGAGGCGAGCAGTACGTC. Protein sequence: CASSLVGGGEQYV.

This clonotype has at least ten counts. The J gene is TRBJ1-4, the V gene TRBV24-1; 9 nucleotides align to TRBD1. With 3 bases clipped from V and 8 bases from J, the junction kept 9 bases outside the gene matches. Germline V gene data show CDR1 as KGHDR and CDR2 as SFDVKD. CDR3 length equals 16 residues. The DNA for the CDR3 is TGTGCCACCAGTGATCGGACCGGGACAGGGAAGGAAAAACTGTTTTTT. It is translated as CATSDRTGTGKEKLFF.

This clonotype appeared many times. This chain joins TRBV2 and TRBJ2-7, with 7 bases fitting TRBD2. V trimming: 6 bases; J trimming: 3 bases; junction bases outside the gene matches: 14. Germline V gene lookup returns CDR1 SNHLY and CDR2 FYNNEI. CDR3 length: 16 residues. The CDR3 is CASRSGLGAPIYEQYV. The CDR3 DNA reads TGTGCCAGCAGGTCCGGACTAGGGGCCCCGATCTACGAGCAGTACGTC.

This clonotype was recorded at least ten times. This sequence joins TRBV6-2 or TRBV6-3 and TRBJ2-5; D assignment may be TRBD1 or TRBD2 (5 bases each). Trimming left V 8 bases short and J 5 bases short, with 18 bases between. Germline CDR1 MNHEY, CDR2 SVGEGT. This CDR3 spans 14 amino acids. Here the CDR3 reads CASGEPGEGETQYF. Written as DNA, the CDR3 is TGTGCCAGCGGGGAACCAGGAGAGGGGGAGACCCAGTACTTC.

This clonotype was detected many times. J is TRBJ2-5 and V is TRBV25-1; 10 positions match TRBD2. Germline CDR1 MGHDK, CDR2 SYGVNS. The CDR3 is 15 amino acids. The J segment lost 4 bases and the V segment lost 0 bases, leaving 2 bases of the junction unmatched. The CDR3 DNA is TGTGCCAGCAGTGAATACCGACTAGCGGGAGAGACCCAGTACTTC. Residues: CASSEYRLAGETQYF.

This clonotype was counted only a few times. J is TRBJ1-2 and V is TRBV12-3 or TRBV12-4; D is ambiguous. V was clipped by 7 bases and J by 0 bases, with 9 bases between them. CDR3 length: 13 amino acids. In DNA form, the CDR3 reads TGTGCCAGCATAGGGATCTCTAACTATGGCTACACCTTC. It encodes CASIGISNYGYTF.

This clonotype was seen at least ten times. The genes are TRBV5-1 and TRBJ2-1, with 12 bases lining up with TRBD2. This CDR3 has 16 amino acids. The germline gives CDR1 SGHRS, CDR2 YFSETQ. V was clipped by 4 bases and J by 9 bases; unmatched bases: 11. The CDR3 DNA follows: TGCGCCAGCAGCCCGACTAGCGGGAGAGAGCTAACTGAGCAGTTCTTC. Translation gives CASSPTSGRELTEQFF.

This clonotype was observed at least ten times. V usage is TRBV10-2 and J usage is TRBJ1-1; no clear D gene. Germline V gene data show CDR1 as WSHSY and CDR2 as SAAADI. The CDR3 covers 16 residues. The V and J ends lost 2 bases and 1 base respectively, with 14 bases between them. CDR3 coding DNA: TGCGCCAGCAGTGAGCTCCTTTCCACAGAGAACACTGAAGCTTTCTTT. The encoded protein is CASSELLSTENTEAFF.

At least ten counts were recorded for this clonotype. In nucleotides, the CDR3 is TGTGCCAGCAGCTTGTCGGGAGCCTATGGCTACACCTTC. Translated: CASSLSGAYGYTF. V usage is TRBV5-4 and J usage is TRBJ1-2, with D uncertain. The V and J ends lost 1 base and 4 bases respectively, with 8 bases between them. Germline V gene sequence: CDR1 SGHNT, CDR2 YYREEE (reference sequence). The CDR3 runs to 13 residues.

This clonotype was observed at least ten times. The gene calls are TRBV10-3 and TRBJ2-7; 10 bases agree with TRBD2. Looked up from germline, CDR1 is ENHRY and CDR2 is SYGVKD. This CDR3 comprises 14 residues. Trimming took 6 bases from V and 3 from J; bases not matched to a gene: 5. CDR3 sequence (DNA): TGTGCCATCAGCGGGCTAGCGGGGGACTACGAGCAGTACTTC. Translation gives CAISGLAGDYEQYF.

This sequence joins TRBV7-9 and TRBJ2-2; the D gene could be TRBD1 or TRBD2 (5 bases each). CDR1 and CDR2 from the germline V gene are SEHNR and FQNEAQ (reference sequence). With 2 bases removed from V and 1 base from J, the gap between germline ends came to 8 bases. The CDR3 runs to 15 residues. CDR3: CASSLTRGNTGELFF. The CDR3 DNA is TGTGCCAGCAGCTTAACGAGGGGGAACACCGGGGAGCTGTTTTTT. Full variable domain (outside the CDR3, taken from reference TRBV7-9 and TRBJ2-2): DTGVSQNPRHKITKRGQNVTFRCDPISEHNRLYWYRQTLGQGPEFLTYFQNEAQLEKSRLLSDRFSAERPKGSFSTLEIQRTEQGDSAMYLCASSLTRGNTGELFFGEGSRLTVL.

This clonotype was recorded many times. CDR3 loop: CASSWRQGPYEQYF. The CDR3 region has the DNA TGTGCCAGCAGCTGGCGACAGGGACCCTACGAGCAGTACTTC. This chain connects TRBV5-5 to TRBJ2-7; TRBD1 agrees at 7 bases. CDR1 and CDR2 (germline): SGHKS, YYEKEE (reference sequence). V lost 3 bases to trimming and J lost 2 bases; unmatched junction nucleotides: 5. The CDR3 has 14 residues.

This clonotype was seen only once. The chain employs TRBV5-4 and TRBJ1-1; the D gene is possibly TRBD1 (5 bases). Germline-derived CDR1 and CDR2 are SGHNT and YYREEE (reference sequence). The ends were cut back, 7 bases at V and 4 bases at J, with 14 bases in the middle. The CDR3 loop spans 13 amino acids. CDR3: CASALMGTTEAFF. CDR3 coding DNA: TGTGCCAGCGCCCTGATGGGGACCACTGAAGCTTTCTTT.

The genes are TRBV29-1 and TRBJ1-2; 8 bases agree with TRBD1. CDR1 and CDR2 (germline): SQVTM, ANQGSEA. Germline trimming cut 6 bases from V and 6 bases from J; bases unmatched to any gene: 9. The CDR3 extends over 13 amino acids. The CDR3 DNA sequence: TGCAGCGTCCTGACAGGGGACCTAGATGGCTACACCTTC. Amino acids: CSVLTGDLDGYTF.

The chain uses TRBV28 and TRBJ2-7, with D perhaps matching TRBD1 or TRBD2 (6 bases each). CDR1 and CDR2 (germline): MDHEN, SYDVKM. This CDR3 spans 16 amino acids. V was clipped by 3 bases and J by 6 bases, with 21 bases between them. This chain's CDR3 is CASSLFPEGGMGEQYF. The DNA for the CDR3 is TGTGCCAGCAGTTTGTTCCCCGAGGGGGGTATGGGCGAGCAGTACTTC.

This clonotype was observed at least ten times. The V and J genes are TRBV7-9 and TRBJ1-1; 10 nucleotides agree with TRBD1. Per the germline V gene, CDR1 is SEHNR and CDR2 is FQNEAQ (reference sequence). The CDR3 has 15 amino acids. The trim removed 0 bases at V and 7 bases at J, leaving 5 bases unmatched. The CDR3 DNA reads TGTGCCAGCAGCTTAGCTGGGGGACAGGGGATTGAAGCTTTCTTT. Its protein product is CASSLAGGQGIEAFF.